The TCR beta chain described here comes from a study of T cells expressing NK-cell markers (dated by TCRdb to between 2020 and 2021). Turning to the overall study: Seven to nine donors provided sorted CD3+CD56+NKG2C+, CD3+CD56+NKG2C- and CD3+CD56-NKG2C+ T-cell subsets, whose TCR beta-chain repertoires were profiled. Among the eight sequenced donors, seven were HCMV-seropositive and one was HCMV-seronegative. Randomly selected healthy volunteers, three men and five women, were used as the eight sequenced donors. Sequencing of the libraries produced 2 x 150 bp reads on Illumina HiSeq 2000/2500, MiSeq or NextSeq. On the study overall, not on this receptor specifically: Those dominant clonotypes were again the most abundant among CD3+CD56-NKG2C+ cells in a few donors, at about 25-60.1%. It remained unclear whether the expanded NKG2C-expressing T cell clones were specific for HCMV antigens. In roughly 6 donors, the dominant CD3+CD56+NKG2C+ clonotypes were found to rank among the top 10 CD8+ clonotypes and to make up about 1.0-8% of CD8+ T cells.

HCMV-specific IgG was detected in serum with a commercial ELISA kit to determine HCMV serostatus. Ficoll density gradient centrifugation was used to isolate peripheral blood mononuclear cells from blood. Sequences ENHRY (CDR1) and SYGVKD (CDR2) are obtained from the germline V gene. Counted from cysteine to phenylalanine, this CDR3 has 16 amino acids. No DNA was logged. To note about this clonotype: Its antigen is unknown.

The sample was run on an Illumina HiSeq 2000. 5'RACE template switching, by which a universal primer site and unique molecular identifiers were added, was used to make TCR beta cDNA libraries. Priming for cDNA synthesis came from the TCR beta constant segment, and two successive PCR amplification steps followed. The source study handled its data this way. MIGEC was used to demultiplex reads and group the reads by UMI, and MiTCR was used to assemble and quantify clonotypes. To remove erroneous sequences, TCR cDNA sequences were retained only when supported by two or more reads. Downstream repertoire analysis used the tcR package, and clonotypes were matched across fractions by CDR3 nucleotide sequence plus V segment. VDJmatch was used to annotate antigen specificity against VDJdb, with one amino acid substitution in CDR3 allowed. TCRdb reprocessed the reads and assigns one entry to each CDR3 protein sequence, leaving out DNA. The V and J calls and clone size are TCRdb's, not the authors'. The sample table on file contains about 190,000 distinct CDR3 sequences. The ten largest make up roughly 21% of the sample.

The sequence was obtained from a man between 18 and 69 years old in good health. Specimen: blood T cells: a sorted CD56 or NKG2C T cell subset, CD4+ or CD8+ T cells, or bulk PBMC T cells (not recorded which). Rearrangement joined TRBV10-3 to TRBJ2-5; TCRdb's D call, TRBD2, is unchecked because there is no DNA. The CDR3: CAISDTSGEAIETQYF.